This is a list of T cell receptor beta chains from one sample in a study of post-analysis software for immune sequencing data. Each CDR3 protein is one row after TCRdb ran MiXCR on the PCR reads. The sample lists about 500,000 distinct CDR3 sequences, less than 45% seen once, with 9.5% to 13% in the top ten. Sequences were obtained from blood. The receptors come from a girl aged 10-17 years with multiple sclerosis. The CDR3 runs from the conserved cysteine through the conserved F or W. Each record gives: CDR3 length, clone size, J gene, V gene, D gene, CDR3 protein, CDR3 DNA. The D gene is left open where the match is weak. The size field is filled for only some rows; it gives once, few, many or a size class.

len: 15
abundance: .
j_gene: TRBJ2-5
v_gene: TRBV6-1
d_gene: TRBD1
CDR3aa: CASSGPGQGKETQYF
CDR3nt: TGTGCCAGCAGTGGTCCTGGACAGGGTAAAGAGACCCAGTACTTC

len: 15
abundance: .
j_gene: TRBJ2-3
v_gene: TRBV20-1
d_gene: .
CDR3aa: CSADKAKQATDTQYF
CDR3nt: TGCAGTGCTGATAAAGCGAAGCAAGCGACAGATACGCAGTATTTT

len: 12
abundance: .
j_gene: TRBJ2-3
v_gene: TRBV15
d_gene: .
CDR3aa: CATSRAFDTQYF
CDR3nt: TGTGCCACCAGCAGAGCCTTTGATACGCAGTATTTT

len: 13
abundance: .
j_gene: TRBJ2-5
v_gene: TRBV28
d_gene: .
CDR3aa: CASSLYGKETQYF
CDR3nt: TGTGCCAGCAGTTTATACGGAAAAGAGACCCAGTACTTC

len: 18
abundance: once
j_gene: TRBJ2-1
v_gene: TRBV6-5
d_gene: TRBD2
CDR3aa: CASSWPSGSSLGWEEQFF
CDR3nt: TGTGCCAGCAGTTGGCCTAGCGGGAGCTCCTTAGGCTGGGAGGAGCAGTTCTTC

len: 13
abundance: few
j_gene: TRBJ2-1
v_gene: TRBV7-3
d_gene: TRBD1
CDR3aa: CASSSHRGNEQFF
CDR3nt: TGTGCCAGCAGCTCACACAGGGGAAATGAGCAGTTCTTC

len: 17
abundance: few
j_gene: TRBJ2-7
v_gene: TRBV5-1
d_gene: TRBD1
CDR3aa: CASSLGPVETGVYEQYF
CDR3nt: TGCGCCAGCAGCTTGGGCCCGGTAGAGACAGGGGTCTACGAGCAGTACTTC

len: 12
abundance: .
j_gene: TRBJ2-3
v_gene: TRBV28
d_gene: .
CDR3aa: CASADFTDTQYF
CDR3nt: TGTGCCTCCGCGGATTTCACAGATACGCAGTATTTT

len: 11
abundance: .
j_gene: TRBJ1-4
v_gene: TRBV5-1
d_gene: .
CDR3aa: CASYPNEKLFF
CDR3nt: TGCGCCAGCTACCCAAATGAAAAACTGTTTTTT

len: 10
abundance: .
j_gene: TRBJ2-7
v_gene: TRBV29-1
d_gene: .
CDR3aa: CSVGWGEQYF
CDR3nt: TGCAGCGTTGGATGGGGCGAGCAGTACTTC

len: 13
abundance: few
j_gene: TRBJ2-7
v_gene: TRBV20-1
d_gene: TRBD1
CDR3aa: CSARATGNNEQYF
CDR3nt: TGCAGTGCTAGAGCGACAGGGAACAACGAGCAGTACTTC

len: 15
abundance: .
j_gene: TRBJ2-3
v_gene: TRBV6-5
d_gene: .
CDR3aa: CASSYEGKGADTQYF
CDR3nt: TGTGCCAGCAGTTACGAAGGGAAGGGCGCAGATACGCAGTATTTT

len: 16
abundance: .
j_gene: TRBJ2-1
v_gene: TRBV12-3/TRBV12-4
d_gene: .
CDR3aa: CASTSSGGSSYNEQFF
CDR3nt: TGTGCCAGCACCTCAAGTGGCGGAAGCTCCTACAATGAGCAGTTCTTC

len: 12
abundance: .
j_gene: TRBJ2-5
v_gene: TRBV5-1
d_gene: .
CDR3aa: CASGPDQETQYF
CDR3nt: TGCGCCAGCGGGCCGGACCAAGAGACCCAGTACTTC

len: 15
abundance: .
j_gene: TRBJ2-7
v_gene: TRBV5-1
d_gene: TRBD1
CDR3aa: CASSQGQGAIYEQYF
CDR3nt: TGCGCCAGCAGCCAAGGACAGGGCGCTATCTACGAGCAGTACTTC

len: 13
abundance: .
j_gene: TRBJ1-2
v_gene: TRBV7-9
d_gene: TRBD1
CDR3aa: CASSSPGGFGYTF
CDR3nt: TGTGCCAGCAGCTCCCCAGGGGGCTTTGGCTACACCTTC

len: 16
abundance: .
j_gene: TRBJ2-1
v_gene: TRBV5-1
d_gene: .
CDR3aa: CASSLETVTVYNEQFF
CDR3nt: TGCGCCAGCAGCTTGGAAACGGTGACAGTTTACAATGAGCAGTTCTTC

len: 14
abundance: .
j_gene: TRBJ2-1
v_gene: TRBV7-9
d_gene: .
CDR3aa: CASSLSWGFGEQFF
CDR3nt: TGTGCCAGCAGCTTATCTTGGGGGTTCGGTGAGCAGTTCTTC

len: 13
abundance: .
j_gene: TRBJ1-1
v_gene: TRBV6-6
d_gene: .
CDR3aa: CASSYPGNTEAFF
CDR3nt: TGTGCCAGCAGTTACCCGGGGAACACTGAAGCTTTCTTT